The entry below describes one T cell receptor beta chain. This entry comes from a study of Ad26.COV2.S vaccination and SARS-CoV-2 variants. This table comes from immunoSEQ multiplex PCR, and its TCRdb copy is limited to in-frame clones, with some not included. The sample carries more than 300,000 clones, 86% recorded once. Indicated treatment: around 19 received Ad26.COV2.S at low or high dose, single or two shots; 5 received placebo; per-sample allocation not given. The investigators took samples on day 63 after the first vaccine or placebo injection. This receptor was taken from a person aged 18-60 years who received the Ad26.COV2.S COVID-19 vaccine or a placebo. The specimen was peripheral blood, collected in a trial of Ad26.COV2.S vaccine versus placebo.

Written as DNA, the CDR3 is TGTGCCAGCAGCCTACCGGGACAGGCTAACTATGGCTACACCTTC. It encodes CASSLPGQANYGYTF. V is TRBV5-4 and J is TRBJ1-2; TRBD1 agrees at 8 bases. The germline V gene encodes CDR1 SGHNT and CDR2 YYREEE (reference sequence). Trimming removed 4 bases from V and 0 bases from J; junction bases left unmatched: 5. This CDR3 has 15 amino acids.